This TCR beta chain was captured by sequencing in a study of regulatory T cells in long-lasting Graves disease. The time point: newly diagnosed GD, antithyroid drugs for less than 3 months. Preparation of the TCR library used RNA extracted from PBMCs. Construction of TCR beta libraries relied on iRepertoire HTBI primers and on Arm-PCR targeting CDR3 regions. One entry per CDR3 protein, called by TCRdb with MiXCR from the multiplex PCR reads. The table has some 560,000 distinct CDR3 sequences, about 15% seen once. The sample was also reused in another study, on T cells in Graves' hyperthyroidism and ophthalmopathy.

Sequences were derived from peripheral blood mononuclear cells (PBMCs), sampled at new diagnosis, from a patient treated with antithyroid drugs. The clonotype originates from a woman between 40 and 65 years old with Graves disease.

The CDR3 nucleotides are TGCAGTGTGACTAATGAAAAACTGTTTTTT. Its translation is CSVTNEKLFF. V gene TRBV20-1 combines with J gene TRBJ1-4, with D unclear. The germline gives CDR1 DFQATT, CDR2 SNEGSKA (reference sequence). This CDR3 is built from 10 residues. Trimming removed 7 bases at V and 2 bases at J, with 2 bases between.